One and the same sample provided the 8 T cell receptor beta chains below, sequenced in a study of shared clonotypes between healthy human individuals. Method: immunoSEQ multiplex PCR; TCRdb's copy keeps in-frame clones and lacks some. The sample holds roughly 2 million clones, 85% to 95% seen once. The sample consisted of naive CD4+ T cells sorted from blood. As to subset: CD45RA+ positively selected. Receptor source: a young man in good health.

The chain carries TRBV12-5 and TRBJ1-2, with D unclear. V lost 4 bases, J lost 6 bases, and 15 bases lay in between. The CDR3 covers 14 residues. CDR1 LGHNT and CDR2 FRNRAP come from the germline V gene. CDR3 sequence: CASGSRNGWNGYTF. The CDR3 DNA reads TGTGCTAGTGGTTCCCGGAATGGTTGGAATGGCTACACCTTC.

The chain employs TRBV10-3 and TRBJ1-2; no definite D call. The CDR3 is 16 residues long. CDR1 is ENHRY, CDR2 SYGVKD, per germline. The ends were cut back, 10 bases at V and 8 bases at J, with 29 bases in the middle. This CDR3 reads CATLNSIVNSPKGYTF. The CDR3, as DNA: TGTGCCACCCTTAATTCCATAGTAAATTCCCCTAAGGGCTACACCTTC.

This chain joins TRBV4-2 and TRBJ2-7, with 9 bases that match TRBD1. From germline, CDR1 is LGHNA and CDR2 YNFKEQ. The V segment lost 4 bases and the J segment 5 bases; nucleotides outside the gene matches: 6. The CDR3 sequence is 14 residues long. CDR3 coding DNA: TGTGCCAGCAGCCCCGACAGGGGGAGCGACGAGCAGTACTTC. Translating gives CASSPDRGSDEQYF.

The chain combines TRBV27 with TRBJ1-1; TRBD1 aligns across 9 bases. CDR1 and CDR2 (germline): MNHEY, SMNVEV (reference sequence). Trimming cost V 6 bases and J 1 base; bases outside gene matches: 3. The CDR3 sequence is 14 residues long. The CDR3 here is CASRRDRANTEAFF. CDR3 nucleotides: TGTGCCAGCAGGAGGGACAGGGCGAACACTGAAGCTTTCTTT.

The chain carries TRBV7-2 and TRBJ1-4, with D unresolved. The germline V gene encodes CDR1 SGHTA and CDR2 FQGNSA. The CDR3 consists of 15 residues. Trimming shortened V by 5 bases and J by 1 base, and 11 bases separated the two germline ends. Here the CDR3 DNA reads TGTGCCAGCAGCCAACGCGGTGGAACTAATGAAAAACTGTTTTTT. Translated: CASSQRGGTNEKLFF.

This clone was detected once. The genes are TRBV28 and TRBJ2-5; D call uncertain. The CDR3 has 13 amino acids. Germline V lookup: CDR1 MDHEN, CDR2 SYDVKM. Trimming took off 5 bases at V and 4 bases at J, with 11 bases between the two ends. CDR3 in amino acids: CASSLLTPETQYF. CDR3 DNA sequence: TGTGCCAGCAGTCTCTTGACACCAGAGACCCAGTACTTC.

The rearrangement uses TRBV9 and TRBJ1-2, with TRBD1 as a possible D gene (5 bases). The CDR3 consists of 13 residues. Germline V gene data show CDR1 as SGDLS and CDR2 as YYNGEE. V was pared by 3 bases and J by 9 bases, with 15 bases between. The CDR3 sequence: CASSARAGRSYTF. Written as DNA, the CDR3 is TGTGCCAGCAGCGCCCGCGCAGGGAGAAGCTACACCTTC.

The chain joins TRBV4-3 to TRBJ2-1, with a tentative D call TRBD2 (6 bases). The CDR3 consists of 16 residues. The germline V gene has CDR1 LGHNA and CDR2 YSLEER. V was pared by 0 bases and J by 4 bases, with 13 bases between. The chain's CDR3 is CASSQDHAGRYNEQFF. The CDR3 DNA is TGCGCCAGCAGCCAAGATCATGCGGGACGATACAATGAGCAGTTCTTC.